Listed here are 23 T cell receptor beta chains from one sample, sequenced in a study of OX40 agonist ivuxolimab in advanced cancers. Profiled with immunoSEQ multiplex PCR; TCRdb holds only in-frame clones, not every one. The data show fewer than 120,000 clones, with more than 70% seen just once and 0.27% held by the top ten. The input for sequencing was CD4+ or CD8+ T cells sorted from blood, taken in a trial of the OX40 agonist ivuxolimab. All receptors derive from an adult with an advanced solid tumor such as melanoma, head and neck, liver or kidney cancer.

The chain links TRBV6-1 to TRBJ1-5; TRBD1 is a possible D gene (5 bases). CDR1 and CDR2 from the germline V gene are MNHNS and SASEGT. V dropped 1 base and J dropped 0 bases, with 13 bases sitting between them. CDR3 length: 17 residues. This chain's CDR3 is CASSEVTAFYSNQPQHF. The CDR3 nucleotides read TGTGCCAGCAGTGAAGTGACAGCCTTTTATAGCAATCAGCCCCAGCATTTT.

This chain connects TRBV18 to TRBJ2-1, with TRBD1 identical over 11 bases. The CDR3 is 15 amino acids. Germline CDR1 reads KGHSH; CDR2 reads LQKENI. V lost 3 bases and J lost 6; bases outside the gene matches: 4. CDR3 DNA: TGTGCCAGCTCACCTACCGGGACAGGGGGCAATGAGCAGTTCTTC. Its translation is CASSPTGTGGNEQFF.

This chain links TRBV18 with TRBJ2-7; TRBD1 matches at 9 bases. J gave up 1 base and V 1 base, and 5 bases lay outside the gene matches. Germline V gives CDR1 KGHSH, CDR2 LQKENI. This CDR3 contains 16 residues. CDR3 sequence reads: CASSPRGTGPSYEQYF. CDR3 bases: TGTGCCAGCTCACCACGTGGGACAGGGCCTTCCTACGAGCAGTACTTC.

The chain combines TRBV5-8 with TRBJ2-3; 7 nucleotides align to TRBD1. Germline CDR1 is SGHTS and CDR2 is YDEGEE. This CDR3 region has 17 residues. Germline trimming cut 1 base from V and 2 bases from J; bases unmatched to any gene: 10. The CDR3: CASSLSLGTEFTDTQYF. The CDR3 DNA reads TGTGCCAGCAGCTTGTCCCTTGGGACAGAATTCACAGATACGCAGTATTTT.

This sequence joins TRBV28 and TRBJ2-3; possible D gene TRBD2, 7 bases. Germline V gene lookup returns CDR1 MDHEN and CDR2 SYDVKM. The CDR3 totals 15 residues. V lost 5 bases, J lost 2 bases, and 14 bases lay in between. CDR3 DNA sequence: TGTGCCAGCAGTCCCCAGGGGAGGGTCACAGATACGCAGTATTTT. This translates into CASSPQGRVTDTQYF.

This sequence joins TRBV7-2 and TRBJ2-5, with D unclear. CDR3 length: 13 residues. V lost 1 base to trimming and J lost 1 base, with 4 bases between them. Germline V gene sequence: CDR1 SGHTA, CDR2 FQGNSA. The CDR3 loop is CASSLVSQETQYF. CDR3 in DNA: TGTGCCAGCAGCTTAGTATCCCAAGAGACCCAGTACTTC.

The chain employs TRBV27 and TRBJ2-7; 10 bases are shared with TRBD1. J lost 6 bases, V lost 5 bases, and 7 bases had no gene match. Germline V gene data show CDR1 as MNHEY and CDR2 as SMNVEV (reference sequence). This CDR3 comprises 14 residues. In nucleotides, the CDR3 is TGTGCCAGCAGTCGACTGGACAGGGGGTCCGAGCAGTACTTC. This gives the protein CASSRLDRGSEQYF.

The count of this clone is one. The V call is TRBV5-4, the J call TRBJ2-1; 12 bases fit TRBD2. The CDR3 is made up of 15 amino acids. Germline CDR1 reads SGHNT; CDR2 reads YYREEE (reference sequence). V was clipped by 6 bases and J by 2 bases; unmatched bases: 3. The CDR3 nucleotides read TGTGCCAGCACCCGGACTAGCGGGACCTACAATGAGCAGTTCTTC. This gives the protein CASTRTSGTYNEQFF.

This clone has just one count. The genes are TRBV27 and TRBJ1-1, with D unclear. Trimming removed 2 bases from V and 7 bases from J, with 20 bases in between. This CDR3 contains 16 residues. CDR1 MNHEY and CDR2 SMNVEV come from the germline V gene (reference sequence). In DNA, the CDR3 is TGTGCCAGCAGTTTACTGGGTAAAGGCTTTTCCAGTGAAGCTTTCTTT. Residues: CASSLLGKGFSSEAFF.

The chain has TRBV6-1 and TRBJ1-1; tentatively, D is TRBD1 (5 bases). Germline V gene sequence: CDR1 MNHNS, CDR2 SASEGT. Trimming left V 4 bases short and J 1 base short, with 13 bases between. The length of the CDR3 is 15 residues. CDR3 in DNA: TGTGCCAGCAGTGGGACGGGACGGCCGAACACTGAAGCTTTCTTT. Its translation: CASSGTGRPNTEAFF.

The chain joins TRBV5-8 to TRBJ2-1; D gene ambiguous. The CDR3 sequence is 15 residues long. Trimming shortened V by 4 bases and J by 0 bases, and 11 bases separated the two germline ends. From germline, CDR1 is SGHTS and CDR2 YDEGEE. The CDR3 DNA reads as TGTGCCAGCAGCAATAAACTGAGCTCCTACAATGAGCAGTTCTTC. Translation: CASSNKLSSYNEQFF.

This chain joins TRBV19 and TRBJ1-1; D is possibly TRBD1 (5 bases). V lost 4 bases and J 4 bases, leaving 10 bases between the germline ends. The CDR3 length is 13 residues. Germline V gene sequence: CDR1 LNHDA, CDR2 SQIVND (reference sequence). CDR3 in amino acids: CASSTVGTTEAFF. CDR3 in DNA: TGTGCCAGTAGTACCGTGGGGACCACTGAAGCTTTCTTT.

The J gene is TRBJ2-2, the V gene TRBV4-1; TRBD1 matches at 9 bases. Germline trimming cut 4 bases from V and 2 bases from J; bases unmatched to any gene: 5. The length of the CDR3 is 16 residues. Looked up from germline, CDR1 is MGHRA and CDR2 is YSYEKL. CDR3 bases: TGCGCCAGCAGCCGTGAGGGACAGGGAAACACCGGGGAGCTGTTTTTT. Its translation is CASSREGQGNTGELFF.

This chain joins TRBV28 and TRBJ2-7, with D possibly matching TRBD1 (6 bases). This CDR3 contains 14 residues. Per the germline V gene, CDR1 is MDHEN and CDR2 is SYDVKM. V lost 4 bases and J 4 bases, leaving 14 bases between the germline ends. The CDR3 sequence is CASSSLGRGYEQYF. The CDR3 bases are TGTGCCAGCAGTTCCCTGGGCAGGGGATACGAGCAGTACTTC. The whole variable domain, remainder taken from reference TRBV28 and TRBJ2-7, is DVKVTQSSRYLVKRTGEKVFLECVQDMDHENMFWYRQDPGLGLRLIYFSYDVKMKEKGDIPEGYSVSREKKERFSLILESASTNQTSMYLCASSSLGRGYEQYFGPGTRLTVT.

Only one count was recorded for this clone. V and J are TRBV2 and TRBJ1-1; D might be TRBD1 (5 bases). Germline V gene lookup returns CDR1 SNHLY and CDR2 FYNNEI. The CDR3 is made up of 14 amino acids. V lost 7 bases, J lost 0 bases, and 12 bases lay in between. In DNA form, the CDR3 reads TGTGCCAGCAAGGAATCGACAGTGAACACTGAAGCTTTCTTT. Residues: CASKESTVNTEAFF.

The V and J genes are TRBV28 and TRBJ2-3; no clear D gene. With 2 bases removed from V and 6 bases from J, the gap between germline ends came to 12 bases. Germline V gene lookup returns CDR1 MDHEN and CDR2 SYDVKM. The CDR3 sequence is 14 residues long. The CDR3 DNA is TGTGCCAGCAGTTTACGGAGTGTGGGGGATACGCAGTATTTT. Its translation: CASSLRSVGDTQYF.

This chain links TRBV6-4 with TRBJ2-1; possible D gene TRBD2, 5 bases. The CDR3 is made up of 13 amino acids. Looked up from germline, CDR1 is MRHNA and CDR2 is SNTAGT. Deletions cut 2 bases from V and 7 bases from J, with 9 bases between. The CDR3, as DNA: TGTGCCAGCAGTGACGGCGGGTGGAATGAGCAGTTCTTC. It codes for CASSDGGWNEQFF.

At least ten counts were recorded for this clone. The chain links TRBV7-2 to TRBJ1-6; D remains ambiguous. The CDR3 contains 13 residues. Looked up from germline, CDR1 is SGHTA and CDR2 is FQGNSA. The V end lost 3 bases, the J end lost 7 bases, and 7 bases lay between the germline ends. In nucleotides, the CDR3 is TGTGCCAGCAGCTTGTACACGAATTCACCCCTCCACTTT. This translates into CASSLYTNSPLHF.

This rearrangement joins TRBV2 to TRBJ2-7, with D possibly TRBD2 on 5 matching bases. The CDR3 has 13 residues. Germline V lookup: CDR1 SNHLY, CDR2 FYNNEI. V was pared by 7 bases and J by 3 bases, with 13 bases between. The chain's CDR3 is CASIMTGFYEQYF. Written as DNA, the CDR3 is TGTGCCAGCATAATGACGGGGTTCTACGAGCAGTACTTC.

The sample holds one count of this clone. The chain couples TRBV5-1 to TRBJ2-5; D may be TRBD2 (5 bases). This CDR3 contains 15 residues. V was cut by 0 bases and J by 4 bases, with 13 bases left in between. CDR1 and CDR2 (germline): SGHRS, YFSETQ. Written as DNA, the CDR3 is TGCGCCAGCAGCTTGGCCCCGGGATTAGGAGAGACCCAGTACTTC. This translates into CASSLAPGLGETQYF.

This clone was seen only once. The chain couples TRBV6-6 to TRBJ1-1; weak D call: TRBD1 (5 bases). The CDR3 is 11 residues long. Germline lookup yields CDR1 MNHNY and CDR2 SVGAGI (reference sequence). The V end lost 6 bases, the J end lost 6 bases, and 8 bases lay between the germline ends. In nucleotides, the CDR3 is TGTGCCAGCAGGACAGTTTCTGAAGCTTTCTTT. Translation gives CASRTVSEAFF.

This clone was counted a few times. The chain links TRBV18 to TRBJ2-7; 9 bases fit TRBD1. This CDR3 spans 13 amino acids. Germline lookup yields CDR1 KGHSH and CDR2 LQKENI. The V gene end was trimmed by 7 bases and the J gene end by 7 bases; junction bases not matched to a gene: 8. CDR3 in amino acids: CASWTGDGREQYF. CDR3 nucleotide sequence: TGTGCCAGCTGGACAGGGGACGGCAGGGAGCAGTACTTC.

The chain uses TRBV18 and TRBJ2-2; D may correspond to TRBD1 or TRBD2 (5 bases each). Trimming took off 3 bases at V and 6 bases at J, with 14 bases between the two ends. Per germline, CDR1 KGHSH and CDR2 LQKENI. The CDR3 has 15 residues. This CDR3 reads CASSPGTNHPGELFF. CDR3 in DNA: TGTGCCAGCTCACCCGGGACGAACCACCCCGGGGAGCTGTTTTTT. The complete variable domain, with remaining parts taken from reference TRBV18 and TRBJ2-2, reads NAGVMQNPRHLVRRRGQEARLRCSPMKGHSHVYWYRQLPEEGLKFMVYLQKENIIDESGMPKERFSAEFPKEGPSILRIQQVVRGDSAAYFCASSPGTNHPGELFFGEGSRLTVL.